This T cell receptor beta chain is drawn from a study of blood T cell repertoires in COVID-19. Study details: Italy, Spain and the United States were the sources of the convalescent and acute COVID-19 samples. Sources were T cells, B-cell-depleted T cells, or PBMCs; the material itself was cDNA or gDNA.

Clones were read by immunoSEQ multiplex PCR, and TCRdb kept only the in-frame ones, dropping some. Counted here are about 480,000 clones, 88% occurring once; the ten biggest clones make up approximately 1.8%. This clone came up once. Relative to the germline gene, one junction end is altered; a read error may explain this. Participants' own reports of clinical history determined their cohort assignment. Recovered Cohort 3 donors showed two negative PCRs, clearance, or symptom resolution. The specimen was PBMCs or T cells enriched from blood (not recorded which). The clonotype was recovered from a woman aged 40-49 years who had recovered from COVID-19.

CDR3 nucleotide sequence: TGTGCCAGCAGCCAGGGGACAACCATGAACATTGAAGCTTTCTTT. Translation gives CASSQGTTMNIEAFF. The rearrangement links TRBV13 to TRBJ1-1, with D possibly matching TRBD1 (6 bases). Germline CDR1 PRHDT, CDR2 FYEKMQ (reference sequence). CDR3 length: 15 amino acids.